A selection of T cell receptor beta chains follows, all from one sample in a study of blood T cell repertoires in COVID-19. Using immunoSEQ multiplex PCR, the repertoire was profiled, and TCRdb retains in-frame clones only, with some absent. The repertoire has about 12,000 clones, 82% of them found once; the top ten carry less than 25%. The specimen was peripheral blood. All receptors come from a human donor in a cohort sampled during active COVID-19. Both conserved end residues are part of each CDR3. Fields, in order: clone size, V gene, D gene, CDR3 length, J gene, CDR3 DNA, CDR3 protein. A D gene is named only where the DNA matches it firmly. Clone sizes are given selectively: once, few, many, or a class where the clone is expanded.

clone_size: -; v_call: TRBV2; d_call: TRBD1; cdr3_length: 14; j_call: TRBJ1-3; cdr3_nt: TGTGCCAGCAGTGGAGGGACAGCTGGAAACACCATATATTTT; cdr3_aa: CASSGGTAGNTIYF
clone_size: once; v_call: TRBV7-9; d_call: TRBD1; cdr3_length: 17; j_call: TRBJ2-3; cdr3_nt: TGTGCCAGCAGCTTAGTTGGGACAGGGAAGAGCGCAGATACGCAGTATTTT; cdr3_aa: CASSLVGTGKSADTQYF
clone_size: -; v_call: TRBV6-1; d_call: -; cdr3_length: 19; j_call: TRBJ2-1; cdr3_nt: TGTGCCAGCAGTGAAGCTCCGGGGATATGGGCGAAATCCTACAATGAGCAGTTCTTC; cdr3_aa: CASSEAPGIWAKSYNEQFF
clone_size: -; v_call: TRBV27; d_call: TRBD1; cdr3_length: 16; j_call: TRBJ1-1; cdr3_nt: TGTGCCAGCAAACCCAACCCGGGACAGGGGAACACTGAAGCTTTCTTT; cdr3_aa: CASKPNPGQGNTEAFF
clone_size: once; v_call: TRBV19; d_call: -; cdr3_length: 12; j_call: TRBJ1-5; cdr3_nt: TGTGCCAGTAACATTAATAATCAGCCCCAGCATTTT; cdr3_aa: CASNINNQPQHF
clone_size: -; v_call: TRBV21-1; d_call: -; cdr3_length: 15; j_call: TRBJ2-3; cdr3_nt: TGTGCCAGCAGGGGACTAGCGGGGGAAGTAGATACGCAGTATTTT; cdr3_aa: CASRGLAGEVDTQYF
clone_size: -; v_call: TRBV7-2; d_call: TRBD1; cdr3_length: 15; j_call: TRBJ2-1; cdr3_nt: TGTGCCAGCAGCTGGGGACAGGGGGCGGGTAATGAGCAGTTCTTC; cdr3_aa: CASSWGQGAGNEQFF
clone_size: -; v_call: TRBV2; d_call: TRBD1; cdr3_length: 14; j_call: TRBJ1-1; cdr3_nt: TGTGCCAGCAGGGAGACAGGGGCGAACACTGAAGCTTTCTTT; cdr3_aa: CASRETGANTEAFF
clone_size: -; v_call: TRBV6-1; d_call: TRBD1; cdr3_length: 15; j_call: TRBJ2-3; cdr3_nt: TGTGCCAGCAGTGACCGGGACAGGGGATGGGATACGCAGTATTTT; cdr3_aa: CASSDRDRGWDTQYF
clone_size: -; v_call: TRBV18; d_call: -; cdr3_length: 13; j_call: TRBJ2-3; cdr3_nt: TGTGCCAGCTCACCGGGACTTTCAGATACGCAGTATTTT; cdr3_aa: CASSPGLSDTQYF
clone_size: -; v_call: TRBV6-5; d_call: -; cdr3_length: 13; j_call: TRBJ1-1; cdr3_nt: TGTGCCAGCAGTTACTCCGACAGGCCTGAAGCTTTCTTT; cdr3_aa: CASSYSDRPEAFF
clone_size: -; v_call: TRBV11-2; d_call: TRBD1; cdr3_length: 15; j_call: TRBJ1-5; cdr3_nt: TGTGCCAGCAGCGCCTCCGGGACAGGGGGTCAGCCCCAGCATTTT; cdr3_aa: CASSASGTGGQPQHF
clone_size: -; v_call: TRBV6-2/TRBV6-3; d_call: TRBD2; cdr3_length: 16; j_call: TRBJ2-7; cdr3_nt: TGTGCCAGCAGCTCCGGGACTAGGAAACCCTCCTACGAGCAGTACTTC; cdr3_aa: CASSSGTRKPSYEQYF
clone_size: few; v_call: TRBV6-2/TRBV6-3; d_call: TRBD2; cdr3_length: 14; j_call: TRBJ2-5; cdr3_nt: TGTGCCAGCAGCTCGACTAGCTCCGGAGAGACCCAGTACTTC; cdr3_aa: CASSSTSSGETQYF
clone_size: -; v_call: TRBV5-1; d_call: TRBD1; cdr3_length: 14; j_call: TRBJ2-1; cdr3_nt: TGCGCCAGCAGCTCGGGCAGGGGGTCCTATGAGCAGTTCTTC; cdr3_aa: CASSSGRGSYEQFF
clone_size: -; v_call: TRBV5-1; d_call: -; cdr3_length: 15; j_call: TRBJ2-1; cdr3_nt: TGCGCCAGCAGTCCGGCAGGGAGGACCTACAATGAGCAGTTCTTC; cdr3_aa: CASSPAGRTYNEQFF
clone_size: -; v_call: TRBV6-5; d_call: TRBD1; cdr3_length: 15; j_call: TRBJ1-6; cdr3_nt: TGTGCCAGCAGTTACTCGGGACAGGCAAATTCACCCCTCCACTTT; cdr3_aa: CASSYSGQANSPLHF
clone_size: once; v_call: TRBV4-1; d_call: -; cdr3_length: 13; j_call: TRBJ2-7; cdr3_nt: TGCGCCAGCAGCCTTTCGCCAGGATACGAGCAGTACTTC; cdr3_aa: CASSLSPGYEQYF
clone_size: -; v_call: TRBV9; d_call: TRBD1; cdr3_length: 16; j_call: TRBJ1-4; cdr3_nt: TGTGCCAGCAGCGTAGGTTGGGGGACAGGTAATGAAAAACTGTTTTTT; cdr3_aa: CASSVGWGTGNEKLFF
clone_size: -; v_call: TRBV11-2; d_call: -; cdr3_length: 12; j_call: TRBJ2-2; cdr3_nt: TGTGCCAGCAGCCCCCGTCCCGGGGAGCTGTTTTTT; cdr3_aa: CASSPRPGELFF
clone_size: -; v_call: TRBV7-9; d_call: TRBD1; cdr3_length: 15; j_call: TRBJ2-2; cdr3_nt: TGTGCTAGCAGCCCTTGGGACAGAATCACCGGGGAGCTGTTTTTT; cdr3_aa: CASSPWDRITGELFF
clone_size: once; v_call: TRBV18; d_call: -; cdr3_length: 15; j_call: TRBJ1-5; cdr3_nt: TGTGCCAGCTCACACCAGGAGGCTACCAATCAGCCCCAGCATTTT; cdr3_aa: CASSHQEATNQPQHF
clone_size: -; v_call: TRBV7-2; d_call: -; cdr3_length: 15; j_call: TRBJ2-2; cdr3_nt: TGTGCCAGCAGACCGCCGGAGAACCCCACCGGGGAGCTGTTTTTT; cdr3_aa: CASRPPENPTGELFF
clone_size: few; v_call: TRBV7-2; d_call: TRBD1; cdr3_length: 15; j_call: TRBJ1-4; cdr3_nt: TGTGCCAGCAGCTTACAGGGGGGTAATAATGAAAAACTGTTTTTT; cdr3_aa: CASSLQGGNNEKLFF
clone_size: -; v_call: TRBV7-2; d_call: TRBD1; cdr3_length: 16; j_call: TRBJ2-1; cdr3_nt: TGTGCCAGCAGCAAATCGGGGACAGGGAGCTACAATGAGCAGTTCTTC; cdr3_aa: CASSKSGTGSYNEQFF
clone_size: -; v_call: TRBV28; d_call: TRBD1; cdr3_length: 14; j_call: TRBJ2-2; cdr3_nt: TGTGCCACCCTGGACAGGGCGCTCACCGGGGAGCTGTTTTTT; cdr3_aa: CATLDRALTGELFF
clone_size: -; v_call: TRBV18; d_call: TRBD1; cdr3_length: 14; j_call: TRBJ1-2; cdr3_nt: TGTGCCAGCTCACTGACAGGGGTAGACTATGGCTACACCTTC; cdr3_aa: CASSLTGVDYGYTF
clone_size: -; v_call: TRBV28; d_call: TRBD2; cdr3_length: 19; j_call: TRBJ2-3; cdr3_nt: TGTGCCAGCAGTCCCGGGGGCCTCGGACTAGCGGGGGCCGGAGATACGCAGTATTTT; cdr3_aa: CASSPGGLGLAGAGDTQYF
clone_size: -; v_call: TRBV9; d_call: -; cdr3_length: 14; j_call: TRBJ2-1; cdr3_nt: TGTGCCACCAGCCCTCAGGGGAACTACAATGAGCAGTTCTTC; cdr3_aa: CATSPQGNYNEQFF
clone_size: -; v_call: TRBV5-4; d_call: TRBD2; cdr3_length: 13; j_call: TRBJ2-1; cdr3_nt: TGTGCCAGCAGCTTGGAGCTAGCGGGGGGCGCGTTCTTC; cdr3_aa: CASSLELAGGAFF
clone_size: few; v_call: TRBV19; d_call: -; cdr3_length: 13; j_call: TRBJ1-5; cdr3_nt: TGTGCCAGTAGTATTGAGGGCCGCCAGCCCCAGCATTTT; cdr3_aa: CASSIEGRQPQHF
clone_size: -; v_call: TRBV19; d_call: TRBD2; cdr3_length: 17; j_call: TRBJ2-2; cdr3_nt: TGTGCCAGTAGTATAGGGCTAGCGGGGGTTTACGGCGGGGAGCTGTTTTTT; cdr3_aa: CASSIGLAGVYGGELFF
clone_size: -; v_call: TRBV9; d_call: -; cdr3_length: 15; j_call: TRBJ2-3; cdr3_nt: TGTGCCAGCAGCGTAGCTGGCGGGGTCGTTGATACGCAGTATTTT; cdr3_aa: CASSVAGGVVDTQYF
clone_size: once; v_call: TRBV19; d_call: TRBD1; cdr3_length: 14; j_call: TRBJ1-2; cdr3_nt: TGTGCCAGTACTACACCTAACAGGGGGTATGGCTACACCTTC; cdr3_aa: CASTTPNRGYGYTF
clone_size: -; v_call: TRBV5-4; d_call: -; cdr3_length: 14; j_call: TRBJ2-2; cdr3_nt: TGTGCCAGCAGCTCCAACAGGGCTCCCGGGGAGCTGTTTTTT; cdr3_aa: CASSSNRAPGELFF
clone_size: -; v_call: TRBV7-9; d_call: -; cdr3_length: 14; j_call: TRBJ1-1; cdr3_nt: TGTGCCAGCAGCTTACCCGGCCAGGGCACTGAAGCTTTCTTT; cdr3_aa: CASSLPGQGTEAFF
clone_size: -; v_call: TRBV29-1; d_call: TRBD1; cdr3_length: 14; j_call: TRBJ1-2; cdr3_nt: TGCAGCGTTGATAAGGGGGCGGCCAACTATGGCTACACCTTC; cdr3_aa: CSVDKGAANYGYTF
clone_size: -; v_call: TRBV12-3/TRBV12-4; d_call: TRBD2; cdr3_length: 13; j_call: TRBJ2-5; cdr3_nt: TGTGCCAGCAGCCGGGGGGGCGGAGAGACCCAGTACTTC; cdr3_aa: CASSRGGGETQYF
clone_size: -; v_call: TRBV4-2; d_call: -; cdr3_length: 16; j_call: TRBJ1-3; cdr3_nt: TGTGCCAGCAGCCAAGATCTAACCAATCATGGAAACACCATATATTTT; cdr3_aa: CASSQDLTNHGNTIYF
clone_size: -; v_call: TRBV28; d_call: TRBD1; cdr3_length: 15; j_call: TRBJ1-2; cdr3_nt: TGTGCCAGCAGTAGTAACGGGCCAGGGGGTGGGGGCTACACCTTC; cdr3_aa: CASSSNGPGGGGYTF
clone_size: -; v_call: TRBV7-2; d_call: -; cdr3_length: 15; j_call: TRBJ1-5; cdr3_nt: TGTGCCAGCAGCTTAGTGGGAGGAAACTCCCAGCCCCAGCATTTT; cdr3_aa: CASSLVGGNSQPQHF
clone_size: -; v_call: TRBV2; d_call: TRBD2; cdr3_length: 16; j_call: TRBJ2-1; cdr3_nt: TGTGCCAGCAGGGCGGCGGTTCTAGCGGGGGGTAGGGAGCAGTTCTTC; cdr3_aa: CASRAAVLAGGREQFF
clone_size: few; v_call: TRBV7-9; d_call: -; cdr3_length: 16; j_call: TRBJ1-1; cdr3_nt: TGTGCCAGCAGCCCAGGCCAGGGCGGAATGAACACTGAAGCTTTCTTT; cdr3_aa: CASSPGQGGMNTEAFF
clone_size: -; v_call: TRBV28; d_call: -; cdr3_length: 14; j_call: TRBJ2-5; cdr3_nt: TGTGCCAGCAGACCCCCCCAGAACCAAGAGACCCAGTACTTC; cdr3_aa: CASRPPQNQETQYF
clone_size: -; v_call: TRBV6-6; d_call: -; cdr3_length: 16; j_call: TRBJ2-2; cdr3_nt: TGTGCCAGCAGTTCCTACAGGGTCGCGAACACCGGGGAGCTGTTTTTT; cdr3_aa: CASSSYRVANTGELFF
clone_size: -; v_call: TRBV28; d_call: TRBD2; cdr3_length: 16; j_call: TRBJ2-2; cdr3_nt: TGTGCCAGCAGTCCCTCGCGGGGGGGCGAAACCGGGGAGCTGTTTTTT; cdr3_aa: CASSPSRGGETGELFF
clone_size: once; v_call: TRBV7-6; d_call: TRBD1; cdr3_length: 16; j_call: TRBJ2-5; cdr3_nt: TGTGCCAGCAGCGTACAGGGGCCCAGTAATCGAGAGACCCAGTACTTC; cdr3_aa: CASSVQGPSNRETQYF
clone_size: -; v_call: TRBV18; d_call: TRBD1; cdr3_length: 15; j_call: TRBJ2-7; cdr3_nt: TGTGCCAGCTCACCGTCGGTGGGACAGACCTACGAGCAGTACTTC; cdr3_aa: CASSPSVGQTYEQYF
clone_size: -; v_call: TRBV25-1; d_call: -; cdr3_length: 16; j_call: TRBJ2-3; cdr3_nt: TGTGCCAGCAGTGATCCATCCGGGACAAGCACAGATACGCAGTATTTT; cdr3_aa: CASSDPSGTSTDTQYF
clone_size: -; v_call: TRBV10-3; d_call: -; cdr3_length: 13; j_call: TRBJ1-2; cdr3_nt: TGTGCCACCCACCAGGGGACGGCCGATGGCTACACCTTC; cdr3_aa: CATHQGTADGYTF
clone_size: -; v_call: TRBV29-1; d_call: TRBD1; cdr3_length: 15; j_call: TRBJ2-1; cdr3_nt: TGCAGCGGTGGGGGGGGGACAGGGCTTTACAATGAGCAGTTCTTC; cdr3_aa: CSGGGGTGLYNEQFF
clone_size: -; v_call: TRBV7-9; d_call: -; cdr3_length: 15; j_call: TRBJ2-3; cdr3_nt: TGTGCCAGCAGCTTAAAGGGACACTACACAGATACGCAGTATTTT; cdr3_aa: CASSLKGHYTDTQYF
clone_size: -; v_call: TRBV6-1; d_call: -; cdr3_length: 17; j_call: TRBJ2-6; cdr3_nt: TGTGCCAGCAGTGAATGGGGTCGCGGGTCTGGGGCCAACGTCCTGACTTTC; cdr3_aa: CASSEWGRGSGANVLTF
clone_size: -; v_call: TRBV2; d_call: -; cdr3_length: 13; j_call: TRBJ2-7; cdr3_nt: TGTGCCAGCAGTGTAACACAGGGTTACGAGCAGTACTTC; cdr3_aa: CASSVTQGYEQYF
clone_size: -; v_call: TRBV7-2; d_call: TRBD1; cdr3_length: 15; j_call: TRBJ2-7; cdr3_nt: TGTGCCAGCAGCAACAGGGGCTCGCAATCCTACGAGCAGTACTTC; cdr3_aa: CASSNRGSQSYEQYF
clone_size: -; v_call: TRBV2; d_call: -; cdr3_length: 11; j_call: TRBJ2-7; cdr3_nt: TGTGCCAGCAGTCAGACCTACGAGCAGTACTTC; cdr3_aa: CASSQTYEQYF
clone_size: -; v_call: TRBV30; d_call: TRBD1; cdr3_length: 12; j_call: TRBJ1-4; cdr3_nt: TGTGCCTGGAGGGGACAGCAGGAAAAACTGTTTTTT; cdr3_aa: CAWRGQQEKLFF